The rows below give T cell receptor beta chains drawn from one sample of a study of T cell responses to AZD1222 COVID-19 vaccine. Clones were sequenced by immunoSEQ multiplex PCR, and TCRdb holds only the in-frame ones, with some missing. Among some 150,000 clones, over 75% were seen once, and the ten largest hold around 4.4%. The source was peripheral blood, collected 28 days after the second AZD1222 dose. All receptors come from an adult who received the AZD1222 COVID-19 vaccine. The CDR3 runs from the conserved cysteine through the conserved F or W. Fields, in order: D gene, J gene, V gene, clone size, CDR3 DNA, CDR3 protein. A D gene is named only where the DNA matches it firmly. Clone size is shown for a subset of rows, as once, few, many or a class of expanded clone.

.	TRBJ1-2	TRBV5-8	.	TGTGCCAGCCGTCGGATCAGGGGCTCGTATGGCTACACCTTC	CASRRIRGSYGYTF
.	TRBJ2-7	TRBV5-4	.	TGTGCCAGCAGCTTGGGGGTCTCCTACGAGCAGTACTTC	CASSLGVSYEQYF
.	TRBJ2-1	TRBV7-3	.	TGTGCCAGCAGCTTATTAAACGGGGGCGCGGTCTCCTACAATGAGCAGTTCTTC	CASSLLNGGAVSYNEQFF
.	TRBJ1-1	TRBV3-1/TRBV3-2	.	TGTGCCAGCAGCCAACCAGGGACGGGTACTGAAGCTTTCTTT	CASSQPGTGTEAFF
.	TRBJ1-3	TRBV6-6	.	TGTGCCAGCAGACCAGGGTCTGGAAACACCATATATTTT	CASRPGSGNTIYF
.	TRBJ1-6	TRBV18	.	TGTGCCAGCTCACACACGGATTCACCCCTCCACTTT	CASSHTDSPLHF
.	TRBJ2-7	TRBV20-1	.	TGCAGTGCCGCGGGCACCTACGAGCAGTACTTC	CSAAGTYEQYF
.	TRBJ1-2	TRBV4-2	.	TGTGCCAGCAGTTCATCAGGGGGCTACACCTTC	CASSSSGGYTF
TRBD2	TRBJ2-1	TRBV19	.	TGTGCCAGTAGCCAAGGACTAGCGGGGGCTACACACAATGAGCAGTTCTTC	CASSQGLAGATHNEQFF
.	TRBJ2-1	TRBV5-1	once	TGCGCCAGCAGCTCCGACACGGAGCAGTTCTTC	CASSSDTEQFF
.	TRBJ2-1	TRBV15	.	TGTGCCACCAAGGACACTAGCTCCTACAATGAGCAGTTCTTC	CATKDTSSYNEQFF
TRBD1	TRBJ1-2	TRBV6-1	.	TGTGCCAGCAGTGATAGGGGACAGGGGGGGAACTATGGCTACACCTTC	CASSDRGQGGNYGYTF
.	TRBJ1-2	TRBV6-2/TRBV6-3	.	TGTGCCAGCAGTTACTCGACAGACTATGGCTACACCTTC	CASSYSTDYGYTF
.	TRBJ1-3	TRBV28	.	TGTGCCAGCAGTTTATGGCTCGCCCTCACGTCGGGAAACACCATATATTTT	CASSLWLALTSGNTIYF
TRBD1	TRBJ1-1	TRBV15	.	TGTGCCACCAGCAGAAATAACAGGGGGGACACTGAAGCTTTCTTT	CATSRNNRGDTEAFF
.	TRBJ2-7	TRBV4-3	.	TGCGCCAGCAGCCAAGAATGGGCGAGCTCCTACGAGCAGTACTTC	CASSQEWASSYEQYF
.	TRBJ1-1	TRBV7-2	once	TGTGCCAGCAGCCGGGGGACACCCCGAGGGACTGAAGCTTTCTTT	CASSRGTPRGTEAFF
.	TRBJ2-1	TRBV10-3	.	TGTGCCATCAGTGGGCGGACAGATTACAATGAGCAGTTCTTC	CAISGRTDYNEQFF
.	TRBJ2-3	TRBV3-1/TRBV3-2	.	TGTGCCAGCAGCTCGCCGACGGTTAGCACAGATACGCAGTATTTT	CASSSPTVSTDTQYF
.	TRBJ1-2	TRBV7-9	.	TGTGCCAGCAGCTTACTGGACTATGGCTACACCTTC	CASSLLDYGYTF
.	TRBJ1-5	TRBV5-1	few	TGCGCCAGCAGCTTGGGGGGGACTAATCAGCCCCAGCATTTT	CASSLGGTNQPQHF
.	TRBJ1-2	TRBV12-3/TRBV12-4	.	TGTGCCAGCAGTGGACAGACCCCCTATGGCTACACCTTC	CASSGQTPYGYTF
TRBD2	TRBJ2-1	TRBV7-8	.	TGTGCCAGCAGCTTAGATTCGCCGGGGGGGCTCGATGAGCAGTTCTTC	CASSLDSPGGLDEQFF
.	TRBJ1-4	TRBV6-5	.	TGTGCCAGCTGCGGGGGATCGACTAATGAAAAACTGTTTTTT	CASCGGSTNEKLFF
TRBD2	TRBJ2-7	TRBV3-1/TRBV3-2	many	TGTGCCAGCAGCCGCTCGGGAGCGGGGGGTTCCTACGAGCAGTACTTC	CASSRSGAGGSYEQYF
TRBD1	TRBJ2-1	TRBV10-1	.	TGCGCCAGCATCCCGGGGCAGGGGGCTTTCTCAGACAATGAGCAGTTCTTC	CASIPGQGAFSDNEQFF
.	TRBJ2-1	TRBV11-2	.	TGTGCCAGCAGCTTAGATCCTTACAATGAGCAGTTCTTC	CASSLDPYNEQFF
TRBD1	TRBJ1-3	TRBV5-4	.	TGTGCCAGCAGCCTGGACAGGGCTGGAAACACCATATATTTT	CASSLDRAGNTIYF
TRBD1	TRBJ1-1	TRBV6-5	once	TGTGCCAGCACTCGGACAGGGGCTGAAGCTTTCTTT	CASTRTGAEAFF
TRBD1	TRBJ1-5	TRBV6-6	.	TGTGCCAGCACGAAGGGGGCAGGGGCATATCAGCCCCAGCATTTT	CASTKGAGAYQPQHF
.	TRBJ1-2	TRBV19	.	TGTGCCAGTAGTATAGGGACAGACTATGGCTACACCTTC	CASSIGTDYGYTF
.	TRBJ1-3	TRBV7-2	few	TGTGCCAGCAGCTTATACGGGACGGGAGGGTCTGGAAACACCATATATTTT	CASSLYGTGGSGNTIYF
.	TRBJ1-3	TRBV6-5	.	TGTGCCAGCAGTTTACTGGGGACGGGAAACACCATATATTTT	CASSLLGTGNTIYF
.	TRBJ1-2	TRBV5-4	.	TGTGCCAGCAGCTCGTCTCGAAACAGGGAATGGGGCTACACCTTC	CASSSSRNREWGYTF
.	TRBJ1-2	TRBV30	.	TGTGCCTGGAGTTTCCAAGGAGACTATGGCTACATCTTC	CAWSFQGDYGYIF
.	TRBJ1-1	TRBV7-9	.	TGTGCCAGCAGCAGGGAGGGCACTGAAGCTTTCTTT	CASSREGTEAFF
TRBD2	TRBJ2-7	TRBV6-4	.	TGTGCCAGCAACAGCCCGGGAGGGTACTTC	CASNSPGGYF
.	TRBJ1-2	TRBV12-3/TRBV12-4	.	TGTGCCAGCAGTATAACAGGGAACTATGGCTACACCTTC	CASSITGNYGYTF
.	TRBJ1-2	TRBV6-5	once	TGTGCCAGCAGTCGGGGGGGGAATGGCTACACCTTC	CASSRGGNGYTF
TRBD1	TRBJ1-2	TRBV10-3	.	TGTGCCATCACCACTGACAGGGAGGGTGGCTACACCTTC	CAITTDREGGYTF
.	TRBJ1-5	TRBV12-3/TRBV12-4	once	TGTGCCAGCAGCCTAGGATTCAATCAGCCCCAGCATTTT	CASSLGFNQPQHF
.	TRBJ1-6	TRBV11-2	.	TGTGCCAGCAGCCAAGGCCAGCTTTTGACTAATTCACCCCTCCACTTT	CASSQGQLLTNSPLHF
TRBD2	TRBJ2-7	TRBV6-5	.	TGTGCCAGCAGCTCGGGACTAGGTTACGAGCAGTACTTC	CASSSGLGYEQYF
.	TRBJ2-4	TRBV19	few	TGTGCCAGTAGTACCCCAGGGGGGGCCAAAAACATTCAGTACTTC	CASSTPGGAKNIQYF
.	TRBJ2-5	TRBV6-6	few	TGTGCCAGCAGTTGGGGGGAGACCCAGTACTTC	CASSWGETQYF
TRBD1	TRBJ1-1	TRBV5-6	.	TGTGCCAGCAGCTCACGGACAGGGGGGGCTGAAGCTTTCTTT	CASSSRTGGAEAFF
.	TRBJ1-3	TRBV2	.	TGTGCCAGCAGTGAAGCGGGGGGAATAGGTGGAAACACCATATATTTT	CASSEAGGIGGNTIYF
.	TRBJ2-3	TRBV4-2	.	TGTGCCAGCAGCCAAGGGAGCGGCACCACAGATACGCAGTATTTT	CASSQGSGTTDTQYF
.	TRBJ2-7	TRBV6-1	.	TGTGCCAGCAGTGAATCGGGTTCCCTCTACTACGAGCAGTACTTC	CASSESGSLYYEQYF
.	TRBJ1-5	TRBV7-2	.	TGTGCCAGCAGATCCACACGGGACAGCAATCAGCCCCAGCATTTT	CASRSTRDSNQPQHF
.	TRBJ1-4	TRBV7-9	.	TGTGCCAGCAGCTTGGGAGGATACGGTGAAAAACTGTTTTTT	CASSLGGYGEKLFF
.	TRBJ1-2	TRBV5-1	once	TGCGCCAGCAGCTTCCGGCAGGGCAACTATGGCTACACCTTC	CASSFRQGNYGYTF
.	TRBJ2-1	TRBV7-9	.	TGTGCCAGCAGCTCACAGGTCAATGAGCAGTTCTTC	CASSSQVNEQFF
TRBD1	TRBJ1-1	TRBV7-3	.	TGTGCCAGCAGCTCAGGGGGCATAGGGACTGAAGCTTTCTTT	CASSSGGIGTEAFF
.	TRBJ1-1	TRBV6-5	.	TGTGCCAGCAGTTACGGAAACCGGGACCGGGATGAAGCTTTCTTT	CASSYGNRDRDEAFF
.	TRBJ1-2	TRBV13	.	TGTGCCAGCAGCTCTTCCGGGAGGAAGTTGAGCTACACCTTC	CASSSSGRKLSYTF
TRBD1	TRBJ2-7	TRBV19	.	TGTGCCAGTAGTACCTCCGGGACAGGGCGTTACGAGCAGTACTTC	CASSTSGTGRYEQYF
.	TRBJ2-7	TRBV6-2/TRBV6-3	.	TGTGCCAGCAGCCCCTCGGGGTACGAGCAGTACTTC	CASSPSGYEQYF
.	TRBJ1-4	TRBV4-1	.	TGCGCCAGCAGCCAAGTTGAGGCGTCGCAGCAAAATGAAAAACTGTTTTTT	CASSQVEASQQNEKLFF
.	TRBJ1-2	TRBV29-1	few	TGCAGCGTTGAAGTGAACTCCTATGGCTACACCTTC	CSVEVNSYGYTF